The TCR beta chain described here comes from a study of cytomegalovirus exposure and HLA in healthy donors. Study-level points and caveats: Among the CMV-associated chains, three were confirmed in vitro as specific for CMV antigens. In a later analysis, common viral pathogens appeared linked to several of the most significant clusters.

This clone showed up just a few times. The antigen is undetermined. This PCR relied on a set of 60 Vbeta primers and 13 Jbeta primers. Here immunoSEQ multiplex PCR was the method, and the copy in TCRdb shows in-frame clones only, minus some. The table lists about 41,000 clones, over 70% of them singletons. With V trimmed by 7 bases and J by 9 bases, 15 bases remained unmatched. The CDR3 spans 14 residues. Germline CDR1 and CDR2: SGHKS and YYEKEE (reference sequence). The chain has TRBV5-5 and TRBJ1-1, with 7 bases fitting TRBD1. The source is a man in his fifties or sixties in good health and CMV-seronegative. The sample taken for sequencing was PBMCs. CDR3 residues: CASDPGLQGLKAFF. The CDR3 region has the DNA TGTGCCAGCGATCCAGGGTTACAGGGGCTGAAAGCTTTCTTT.